Presented here are 14 T cell receptor beta chains from one specimen sequenced in a study of blood T cells in healthy people across ages. With a J-beta primer mix and a sample-barcoded 5' primer, a second PCR ran roughly 6 to 11 cycles. TCRdb used MiXCR to reprocess the 5' RACE reads, holding one entry per CDR3 protein. The sample contains 540,000 or so distinct CDR3 sequences, roughly 48% of which appear only once. The sequencing sample was made of blood. These receptors came from a man older than 75 in good health.

The V and J genes are TRBV29-1 and TRBJ2-5, with D perhaps TRBD2 (7 bases). The length of the CDR3 is 16 residues. The ends were cut back, 6 bases at V and 5 bases at J, with 25 bases in the middle. Germline values: CDR1 SQVTM, CDR2 ANQGSEA. The CDR3 DNA sequence: TGCAGCGTGGAGCCTCTGGGGAGGGGGAATTTTGAGACCCAGTACTTC. Translated, it gives CSVEPLGRGNFETQYF.

The chain carries TRBV5-1 and TRBJ2-5; 9 nucleotides match TRBD1. CDR3 length: 16 residues. J gave up 11 bases and V 6 bases, and 20 bases lay outside the gene matches. The germline gives CDR1 SGHRS, CDR2 YFSETQ. The CDR3, as DNA: TGCGCCAGCAACGCTGAGGGACAGGGCATTAACAATGAGCAGTACTTC. Translated, it gives CASNAEGQGINNEQYF.

The chain is built from TRBV7-9 and TRBJ1-1, with a weak D call TRBD1 (6 bases). Trimming took off 4 bases at V and 4 bases at J, with 16 bases between the two ends. CDR3 size: 15 residues. From germline, CDR1 is SEHNR and CDR2 FQNEAQ (reference sequence). CDR3 bases: TGTGCCAGCAGCTCGGGGGGAGGGGGAGGCACTGAAGCTTTCTTT. This sequence encodes CASSSGGGGGTEAFF.

V usage is TRBV20-1 and J usage is TRBJ2-1; D not resolved. Trimming removed 3 bases from V and 10 bases from J, with 13 bases in between. The CDR3 runs 12 residues. Germline V gives CDR1 DFQATT, CDR2 SNEGSKA (reference sequence). CDR3 sequence: CSASLTYREQFF. For the CDR3, the DNA is TGCAGTGCTAGTTTGACCTATCGGGAGCAGTTCTTC.

V is TRBV4-1 and J is TRBJ1-4; D gene unclear. Trimming removed 4 bases from V and 3 bases from J, with 9 bases in between. The length of the CDR3 is 14 residues. Germline V lookup: CDR1 MGHRA, CDR2 YSYEKL. The CDR3 nucleotides are TGCGCCAGCAGCCGGAAGGTGGCTAATGAAAAACTGTTTTTT. Amino acids: CASSRKVANEKLFF.

This clonotype showed up just a few times. V is TRBV7-2 and J is TRBJ2-3; perhaps D is TRBD1 or TRBD2 (5 bases each). Trimming cost V 1 base and J 5 bases, with 13 bases left between them. The V gene's germline CDR1 is SGHTA and CDR2 FQGNSA. The length of the CDR3 is 15 residues. Here the CDR3 DNA reads TGTGCCAGCAGCTTAGACCGACGTGGGGGAGATACGCAGTATTTT. Protein: CASSLDRRGGDTQYF.

This clonotype appeared a few times. Here the CDR3 reads CASSSRTGTDTQYF. The CDR3 bases are TGTGCCAGCAGCTCTCGGACGGGCACAGATACGCAGTATTTT. The chain is built from TRBV7-2 and TRBJ2-3, with unresolved D. The CDR3 is made up of 14 amino acids. The ends were cut back, 4 bases at V and 1 base at J, with 9 bases in the middle. Germline V gives CDR1 SGHTA, CDR2 FQGNSA.

The chain links TRBV10-3 to TRBJ2-1, with D perhaps given as TRBD1 or TRBD2 (5 bases each). The CDR3 has 14 residues. Trimming left V 6 bases short and J 4 bases short, with 13 bases between. The germline CDR1 and CDR2 sequences are ENHRY and SYGVKD. The DNA for the CDR3 is TGTGCCATCAGACCAGCCGGGGCTTACAATGAGCAGTTCTTC. This codes for CAIRPAGAYNEQFF.

This chain joins TRBV18 and TRBJ1-2, with no clear D. Germline V gene data show CDR1 as KGHSH and CDR2 as LQKENI. The length of the CDR3 is 14 residues. Trimming removed 2 bases at V and 5 bases at J, with 12 bases between. The CDR3 bases are TGTGCCAGCTCACCAGGCCAGGACTTATATGGCTACACCTTC. It encodes CASSPGQDLYGYTF.

In its sample, this clonotype was seen many times. The CDR3 here is CASSGGYRGVTDTQYF. The CDR3 nucleotides are TGTGCCAGCAGCGGAGGATATCGCGGGGTCACAGATACGCAGTATTTT. V usage is TRBV5-5 and J usage is TRBJ2-3, with D possibly being TRBD2 (6 bases). From germline, CDR1 is SGHKS and CDR2 YYEKEE (reference sequence). The CDR3 spans 16 residues. V was clipped by 4 bases and J by 2 bases, with 17 bases between them. The full variable domain, its missing parts supplied by reference TRBV5-5 and TRBJ2-3, is DAGVTQSPTHLIKTRGQQVTLRCSPISGHKSVSWYQQVLGQGPQFIFQYYEKEERGRGNFPDRFSARQFPNYSSELNVNALLLGDSALYLCASSGGYRGVTDTQYFGPGTRLTVL.

The chain couples TRBV5-1 to TRBJ1-2, with 9 bases aligning to TRBD1. This CDR3 is 15 amino acids long. CDR1 is SGHRS and CDR2 is YFSETQ in the germline V gene. The ends lost 4 bases at V and 7 bases at J; junction bases unmatched: 11. CDR3: CASSTTDRGAVGYTF. The CDR3 nucleotides read TGCGCCAGCAGCACTACCGACAGGGGGGCTGTTGGCTACACCTTC.

V usage is TRBV10-3 and J usage is TRBJ1-6; 10 bases are a match to TRBD1. The V and J ends lost 8 bases and 8 bases, in that order; junction bases with no gene match: 12. The CDR3 consists of 16 residues. Germline V gene lookup returns CDR1 ENHRY and CDR2 SYGVKD. The chain's CDR3 is CAISQTGTGADSPLHF. CDR3 bases: TGTGCCATCTCCCAGACGGGGACAGGGGCCGATTCACCCCTCCACTTT.

This clonotype was picked up a small number of times. This rearrangement joins TRBV4-3 to TRBJ2-3; 7 bases fit TRBD2. Germline assignment: CDR1 LGHNA and CDR2 YSLEER. The CDR3 loop spans 16 amino acids. With V trimmed by 0 bases and J by 0 bases, 3 bases remained unmatched. The CDR3 DNA is TGCGCCAGCAGCCAAGATCCTAGCGGTAGCACAGATACGCAGTATTTT. It specifies CASSQDPSGSTDTQYF.

This clonotype has a count of ten or more. This chain links TRBV7-8 with TRBJ2-7, with D hard to call. CDR3 length: 11 residues. The V and J ends lost 10 bases and 4 bases respectively, with 11 bases between them. Germline CDR1 and CDR2: SGHVS and FQNEAQ. The CDR3 DNA is TGTGCCACCACGACCGGGTACGAGCAGTACTTC. Encoded protein: CATTTGYEQYF.